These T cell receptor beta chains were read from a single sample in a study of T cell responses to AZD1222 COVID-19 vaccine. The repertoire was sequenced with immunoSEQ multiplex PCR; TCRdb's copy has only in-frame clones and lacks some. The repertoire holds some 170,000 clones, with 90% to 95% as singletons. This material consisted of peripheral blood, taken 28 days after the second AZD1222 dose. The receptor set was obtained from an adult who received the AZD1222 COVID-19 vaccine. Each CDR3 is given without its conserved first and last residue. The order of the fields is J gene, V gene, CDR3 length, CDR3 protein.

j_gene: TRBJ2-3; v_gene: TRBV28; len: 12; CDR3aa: ASSLRRDTDTQY
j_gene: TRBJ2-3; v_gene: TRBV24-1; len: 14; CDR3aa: ATSDPGTSGTDTQY
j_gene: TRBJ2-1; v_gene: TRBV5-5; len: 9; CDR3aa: ASSLRWEQF
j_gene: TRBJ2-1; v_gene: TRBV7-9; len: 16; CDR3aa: ASSSRVGVMFAYNEQF
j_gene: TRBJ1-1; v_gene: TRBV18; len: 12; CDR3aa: ASSRQGMNTEAF
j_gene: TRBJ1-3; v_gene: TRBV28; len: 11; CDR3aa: ASTRAPGNTIY
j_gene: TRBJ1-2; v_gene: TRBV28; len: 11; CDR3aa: ASSGDNNYGYT
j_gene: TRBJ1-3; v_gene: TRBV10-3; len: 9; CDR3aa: AISDGNTIY
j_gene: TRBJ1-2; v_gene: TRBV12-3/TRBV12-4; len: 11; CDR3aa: ASSLGRNYGYT
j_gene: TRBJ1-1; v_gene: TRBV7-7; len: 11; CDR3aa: ASSLALNTEAF
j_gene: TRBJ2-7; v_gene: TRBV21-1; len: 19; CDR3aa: ASSKAPWTGGMGLGAYEQY
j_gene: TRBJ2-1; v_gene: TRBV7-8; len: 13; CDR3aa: ASIPPGGAYNEQF
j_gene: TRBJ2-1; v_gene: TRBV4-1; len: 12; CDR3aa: ASSRLASSDEQF
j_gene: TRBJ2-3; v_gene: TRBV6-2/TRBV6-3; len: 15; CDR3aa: ASSGFRTSGNTDTQY
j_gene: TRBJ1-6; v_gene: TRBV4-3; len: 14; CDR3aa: ASSQEGQIYNSPLH
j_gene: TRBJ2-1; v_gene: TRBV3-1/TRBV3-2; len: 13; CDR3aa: ARCTSGSSYNEQF
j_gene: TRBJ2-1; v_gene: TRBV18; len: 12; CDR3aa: ASSPGTSSNEQF
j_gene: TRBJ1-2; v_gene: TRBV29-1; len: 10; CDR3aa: SVKGQRYGYT
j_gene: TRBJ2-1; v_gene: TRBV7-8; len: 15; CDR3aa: ASSFTGDSQGITEQF
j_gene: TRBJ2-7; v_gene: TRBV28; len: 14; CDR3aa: ASSSNRDGRLYEQY
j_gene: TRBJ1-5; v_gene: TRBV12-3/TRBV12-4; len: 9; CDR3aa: ASSPGGPQH
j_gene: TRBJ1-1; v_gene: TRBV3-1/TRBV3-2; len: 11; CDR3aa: ASSHTGHTEAF
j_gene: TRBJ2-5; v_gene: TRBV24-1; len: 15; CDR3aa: ATSDSPGRDYQETQY
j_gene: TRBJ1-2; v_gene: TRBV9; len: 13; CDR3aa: ASSATGLTGYGYT
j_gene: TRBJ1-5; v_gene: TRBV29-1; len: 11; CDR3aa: SVEEMPGKAQH
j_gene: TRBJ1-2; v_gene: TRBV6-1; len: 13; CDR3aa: ASSENGLAGYGYT
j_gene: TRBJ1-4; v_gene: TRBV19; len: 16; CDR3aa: ASSTRNRAFATNEKLF
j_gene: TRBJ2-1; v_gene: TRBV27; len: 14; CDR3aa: ASSFTPPTKYNEQF
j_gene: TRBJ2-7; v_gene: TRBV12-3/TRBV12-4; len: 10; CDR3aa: ASRDTLSEQY
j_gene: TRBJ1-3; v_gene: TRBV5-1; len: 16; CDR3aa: ASRTGTYTPGSGNTIY
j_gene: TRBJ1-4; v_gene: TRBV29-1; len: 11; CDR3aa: SAQQGQREKLF
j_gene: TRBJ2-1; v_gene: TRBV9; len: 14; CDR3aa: ASSADGTGPYNEQF
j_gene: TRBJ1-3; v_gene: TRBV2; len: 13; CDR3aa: ASSEMQSSGNTIY
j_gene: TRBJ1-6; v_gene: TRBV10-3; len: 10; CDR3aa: AISEDGVFLH
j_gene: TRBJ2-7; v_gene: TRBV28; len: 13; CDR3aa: ASSSPRQGGNEQY
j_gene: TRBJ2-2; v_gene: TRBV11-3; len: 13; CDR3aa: ASSPQGANTGELF
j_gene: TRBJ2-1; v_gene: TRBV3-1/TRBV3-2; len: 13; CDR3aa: ASSQGGATYNEQF
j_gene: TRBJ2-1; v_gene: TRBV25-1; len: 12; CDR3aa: ASSSGQGRNEQF
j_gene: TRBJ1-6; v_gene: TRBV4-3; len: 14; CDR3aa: ASSLATGAFDSPLH
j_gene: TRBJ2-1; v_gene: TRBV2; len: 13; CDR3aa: ASSLLAGRGNEQF
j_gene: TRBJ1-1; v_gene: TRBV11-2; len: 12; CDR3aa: ASRGDGLNTEAF